These T cell receptor beta chains were read from a single sample in a study of cytomegalovirus exposure and HLA in healthy donors. TCRdb's table, derived via immunoSEQ multiplex PCR, lists solely in-frame clones and lacks some. Among over 150,000 clones listed, just under 80% were seen once. The sample comprised PBMCs. The receptors were gathered from a woman between 45 and 60 years old in good health and CMV-seronegative. The CDR3 runs from the conserved cysteine through the conserved F or W. A D gene is named only where the DNA matches it firmly. Only some rows state a clone size, as once, few, many or a class for expanded clones.

>TRBV5-1|.|TRBJ2-7|.
TGCGCCAGCAGCTCAGGACAGCCCCTATTACACGAGCAGTACTTC
CASSSGQPLLHEQYF
>TRBV2|.|TRBJ2-3|.
TGTGCCAGCAGCCTAGGGGGGGCAGATACGCAGTATTTT
CASSLGGADTQYF
>TRBV28|.|TRBJ1-2|.
TGTGCCAGCAGATCCGAGGGCCTAGGGGGCTACACCTTC
CASRSEGLGGYTF
>TRBV6-5|TRBD2|TRBJ2-1|once
TGTGCCAGCAGTTACCGCAGCGGGACTTTCCATAATGAGCAGTTCTTC
CASSYRSGTFHNEQFF
>TRBV2|.|TRBJ1-1|.
TGTGCCTCCTCTTTCGCACAAGCTGAAGCTTTCTTT
CASSFAQAEAFF
>TRBV6-5|TRBD1|TRBJ2-7|.
TGTGCCAGCAGACTTAATCGGGACAGTACCTACGAGCAGTACTTC
CASRLNRDSTYEQYF
>TRBV29-1|.|TRBJ1-2|.
TGCAGCGTTGAGGCTACAGGGTTCAGCTATGGCTACACCTTC
CSVEATGFSYGYTF
>TRBV23-1|.|TRBJ1-4|few
TGCGCCAGCAGTCCTATACAGAATCCAGGGTGGAATGAAAAACTGTTTTTT
CASSPIQNPGWNEKLFF
>TRBV7-2|TRBD1|TRBJ1-2|.
TGTGCCAGCAGCTCCACGGGACAGGGGGCCCGGGGCTACACCTTC
CASSSTGQGARGYTF
>TRBV7-2|.|TRBJ2-6|.
TGTGCCAGCAGCTTAAATCAGGGCACTGGGGCCAACGTCCTGACTTTC
CASSLNQGTGANVLTF
>TRBV19|.|TRBJ1-5|.
TGTGCCAGTAGTATTTCGGGGGGGGATCAGCCCCAGCATTTT
CASSISGGDQPQHF
>TRBV6-6|TRBD2|TRBJ2-7|once
TGTGCCAGCAGTCCCCCGGGAGGCTACGAGCAGTACTTC
CASSPPGGYEQYF
>TRBV9|TRBD1|TRBJ1-4|.
TGTGCCAGCAGCGCGGACAGGGGAACCCTAACTAATGAAAAACTGTTTTTT
CASSADRGTLTNEKLFF
>TRBV27|.|TRBJ2-5|.
TGTGCCAGCAGTTTGTTGGGGGCGCGGGAGACCCAGTACTTC
CASSLLGARETQYF
>TRBV6-5|.|TRBJ2-5|.
TGTGCCAGCAGTCGGGACTTGGAGACCCAGTACTTC
CASSRDLETQYF
>TRBV6-1|TRBD2|TRBJ2-7|.
TGTGCCAGCACTGAACAAAAACCGGGACTAGCGGGATACGAGCAGTACTTC
CASTEQKPGLAGYEQYF
>TRBV5-1|TRBD1|TRBJ2-7|.
TGCGCCAGCAGCGCCCGGGACAGGGATTCGGGGGAGCAGTACTTC
CASSARDRDSGEQYF
>TRBV7-2|.|TRBJ1-1|once
TGTGCCAGCAGCTTGGCCGGGGGGCGGGAAGCTTTCTTT
CASSLAGGREAFF
>TRBV5-1|TRBD1|TRBJ2-7|once
TGCGCCAGCAGCCCGCCACGGACAGGGCTAAACGAGCAGTACTTC
CASSPPRTGLNEQYF
>TRBV18|TRBD2|TRBJ2-1|.
TGTGCCAGCTCACCGACTAGCGGGACGTACAATGAGCAGTTCTTC
CASSPTSGTYNEQFF
>TRBV28|TRBD2|TRBJ2-7|.
TGTGCCAGCAACACAATAACTAGCGCCTCCTACGAGCAGTACTTC
CASNTITSASYEQYF
>TRBV7-9|.|TRBJ2-7|.
TGTGCCAGCAGCCCCTGGGTCCGGCGGTTTGACGAGCAGTACTTC
CASSPWVRRFDEQYF
>TRBV28|.|TRBJ1-5|.
TGTGCCAGCAGTTTAAAATTGAGGTTGACGCCCAATCAGCCCCAGCATTTT
CASSLKLRLTPNQPQHF
>TRBV2|.|TRBJ1-6|.
TGTGCCGGGCAGGGCAATTCACCCCTCCACTTT
CAGQGNSPLHF
>TRBV5-1|.|TRBJ1-2|.
TGCGCCAGCAGCCAGGAGGGCAGGGTGGGAAGCTATGGCTACACCTTC
CASSQEGRVGSYGYTF
>TRBV28|.|TRBJ2-1|.
TGTGCCAGCACTGCAAGGGGTACGGGTGGTAATGAGCAGTTCTTC
CASTARGTGGNEQFF
>TRBV28|TRBD2|TRBJ2-7|.
TGTGCCAGCAGGCCCGGGGGGGGTAGCTCCTACGAGCAGTACTTC
CASRPGGGSSYEQYF
>TRBV5-1|TRBD2|TRBJ2-1|.
TGCGCCAGCAGGGTCATGGCGGGAGTGAATGAGCAGTTCTTC
CASRVMAGVNEQFF
>TRBV6-5|TRBD1|TRBJ2-2|once
TGTGCCAGCTTGACAGGGTCCACCGGGGAGCTGTTTTTT
CASLTGSTGELFF
>TRBV6-1|.|TRBJ1-4|few
TGTGCCAGCAGTGACCCAAACAGGGTTGGTGAAAAACTGTTTTTT
CASSDPNRVGEKLFF
>TRBV5-4|TRBD1|TRBJ1-2|.
TGTGCCAGCAGCCCGGACAGGGAGCATGGCTACACCTTC
CASSPDREHGYTF
>TRBV5-1|TRBD2|TRBJ2-1|.
TGCGCCAGCAGCAGTCCCGGGACTGGGGGGGTTTCCTACAATGAGCAGTTCTTC
CASSSPGTGGVSYNEQFF
>TRBV6-6|TRBD2|TRBJ2-3|.
TGTGCCAGCAGTTTCTCCCGGGGGGGCCGAGGGGATACGCAGTATTTT
CASSFSRGGRGDTQYF
>TRBV7-9|.|TRBJ2-7|.
TGTGCCAGCAGCTTAGAGCGAGAGAACTCCTACGAGCAGTACTTC
CASSLERENSYEQYF
>TRBV25-1|.|TRBJ2-6|.
TGTGCCAGCAGTGAATTTTCCCACTCTGGGGCCAACGTCCTGACTTTC
CASSEFSHSGANVLTF
>TRBV5-4|.|TRBJ1-2|.
TGTGCCAGCAGCTCGCCCCGGACAGCCTATGGCTACACCTTC
CASSSPRTAYGYTF
>TRBV5-4|TRBD1|TRBJ1-4|.
TGTGCCAGCAGCTTACAGGGGGCGGTAGAAAAACTGTTTTTT
CASSLQGAVEKLFF
>TRBV11-2|.|TRBJ1-3|.
TGTACCAGCAGCGTGGACAGTAGAAACACCATATATTTT
CTSSVDSRNTIYF
>TRBV5-1|TRBD2|TRBJ2-3|.
TGCGCCAGCAGCCCGCTAGCGGGGGGGCCAGGCACAGATACGCAGTATTTT
CASSPLAGGPGTDTQYF
>TRBV6-1|.|TRBJ2-7|few
TGTGCCAGCGGGGGGGGCAGGGCGGACTCCTACGAGCAGTACTTC
CASGGGRADSYEQYF
>TRBV5-6|.|TRBJ1-6|.
TGTGCCAGCAGCTTGGATTGGACAGCGAATTCACCCCTCCACTTT
CASSLDWTANSPLHF
>TRBV27|.|TRBJ2-7|.
TGTGCCAGCAGTTTTTACACCACAGGCTACGAGCAGTACTTC
CASSFYTTGYEQYF
>TRBV5-1|TRBD2|TRBJ2-7|.
TGCGCCAGCAGCTTTTCCGGGGGGACCTACGAGCAGTACTTC
CASSFSGGTYEQYF
>TRBV19|.|TRBJ1-5|.
TGTGCCAGTAGTCCATATCGGGGGCCCCAGCATTTT
CASSPYRGPQHF
>TRBV14|TRBD2|TRBJ2-7|.
TGTGCCAGCAGCCAAGATGGGGGGGGAACCTACGAGCAGTACTTC
CASSQDGGGTYEQYF
>TRBV7-9|.|TRBJ2-7|.
TGTGCCAGCAGCTCGATCAGAAGCCAGGGTACCCCCTACGAGCAGTACTTC
CASSSIRSQGTPYEQYF
>TRBV6-4|.|TRBJ1-2|.
TGTGCCAGCAGTGACGGCCAGGGAGGCTACACCTTC
CASSDGQGGYTF
>TRBV19|.|TRBJ2-7|.
TGTGCCAGTAGGAGAGAATATGACTACGAGCAGTACTTC
CASRREYDYEQYF
>TRBV11-3|.|TRBJ1-1|few
TGTGCCAGCAGCTTAGGGGAGGGACGGATGAACACTGAAGCTTTCTTT
CASSLGEGRMNTEAFF
>TRBV6-5|.|TRBJ2-7|.
TGTGCCAGCAGTTACTCCTCAGCAGGGAACTACGAGCAGTACTTC
CASSYSSAGNYEQYF